Each of the 19 T cell receptor beta chains below was sequenced from the same sample in a study of cytomegalovirus exposure and HLA in healthy donors. The PCR ran on 60 Vbeta and 13 Jbeta primers. TCRdb's table, derived via immunoSEQ multiplex PCR, lists solely in-frame clones and lacks some. The data hold 200,000 to 250,000 clones, with approximately 82% observed a single time. The sample comprised PBMCs. The source of these receptors is a woman aged 35 to 49 in good health and CMV-seronegative.

The J gene is TRBJ1-1, the V gene TRBV10-1; 9 nucleotides agree with TRBD1. The CDR3 consists of 13 residues. Trimming at V came to 6 bases and at J to 5 bases, leaving 4 bases not matched to a gene. Germline values: CDR1 WNHNN, CDR2 SYGVQD (reference sequence). The DNA for the CDR3 is TGCGCCAGCAGACCCGACAGGGGGACTGAAGCTTTCTTT. Its translation is CASRPDRGTEAFF.

The genes are TRBV28 and TRBJ2-7, with 9 bases matching TRBD1. The CDR3 has 16 residues. Germline values: CDR1 MDHEN, CDR2 SYDVKM. V dropped 4 bases and J dropped 3; count of bases not matched to a gene: 10. The CDR3 protein is CASSSPSGQGSYEQYF. In DNA, the CDR3 is TGTGCCAGCAGTTCCCCCTCGGGACAGGGAAGCTACGAGCAGTACTTC.

The genes are TRBV30 and TRBJ2-1, with D unresolved. Germline CDR1 and CDR2: GTSNPN and SVGIG (reference sequence). The V end was cut by 4 bases, the J end by 2 bases, with 9 bases between. The CDR3 sequence is 13 residues long. DNA for the CDR3: TGTGCCTGGAATGGCGGCCCCTACAATGAGCAGTTCTTC. Protein: CAWNGGPYNEQFF.

The chain couples TRBV12-5 to TRBJ1-1, with D unresolved. Trimming shortened V by 4 bases and J by 5 bases, and 17 bases separated the two germline ends. The CDR3 sequence is 15 residues long. Germline values: CDR1 LGHNT, CDR2 FRNRAP. The CDR3 reads CASGSTIRGLTEAFF. CDR3 DNA sequence: TGTGCTAGTGGTTCTACAATCCGGGGTTTAACTGAAGCTTTCTTT.

The rearrangement links TRBV30 to TRBJ1-1, with 8 nucleotides matching TRBD1. With 0 bases clipped from V and 3 bases from J, the junction kept 9 bases outside the gene matches. The CDR3 runs to 16 residues. Germline lookup yields CDR1 GTSNPN and CDR2 SVGIG (reference sequence). The CDR3 spells CAWSVKDRAFYTEAFF. CDR3 DNA: TGTGCCTGGAGTGTGAAGGACAGGGCGTTTTACACTGAAGCTTTCTTT.

This chain joins TRBV19 and TRBJ2-6; D unresolved. The germline V gene encodes CDR1 LNHDA and CDR2 SQIVND (reference sequence). Trimming took 5 bases from V and 2 from J, leaving 13 bases between them. The CDR3 is 16 amino acids. CDR3 in amino acids: CASSYMEFTGANVLTF. The CDR3 bases are TGTGCCAGTAGTTATATGGAGTTCACTGGGGCCAACGTCCTGACTTTC.

J is TRBJ2-5 and V is TRBV14, with D possibly TRBD1 on 6 matching bases. V gave up 1 base and J gave up 5 bases, with 17 bases separating them. Germline V gives CDR1 SGHDN, CDR2 FVKESK. This CDR3 region has 16 residues. The CDR3 DNA follows: TGTGCCAGCAGCCAAGTTGTGGGACATAGATCGGAGACCCAGTACTTC. It is translated as CASSQVVGHRSETQYF.

This chain links TRBV9 with TRBJ1-3; D is unclear. The length of the CDR3 is 15 residues. V gave up 2 bases and J gave up 0 bases, with 9 bases separating them. Looked up from germline, CDR1 is SGDLS and CDR2 is YYNGEE. The CDR3 is CASSVGSNSGNTIYF. Written as DNA, the CDR3 is TGTGCCAGCAGCGTGGGCAGTAACTCTGGAAACACCATATATTTT.

This sequence joins TRBV6-5 and TRBJ2-7, with 10 bases identical to TRBD2. The CDR3 is 14 amino acids. Unmatched junction bases numbered 4, after V lost 6 bases and J lost 2 bases. The germline CDR1 and CDR2 sequences are MNHEY and SVGAGI. CDR3 bases: TGTGCCAGCAGATCCGGGACTAGCGCCTACGAGCAGTACTTC. Translated: CASRSGTSAYEQYF.

The V call is TRBV19, the J call TRBJ1-2; 8 bases map to TRBD1. Germline V lookup: CDR1 LNHDA, CDR2 SQIVND (reference sequence). V shed 8 bases, J shed 5 bases, and the junction held 4 bases outside the gene matches. The CDR3 runs to 12 residues. The CDR3 region is CASSRTGYGYTF. CDR3 sequence (DNA): TGTGCCAGTTCAAGGACAGGGTATGGCTACACCTTC.

The V and J genes are TRBV10-3 and TRBJ2-2, with D maybe TRBD1 (5 bases). Between the trimmed V and J ends, which lost 11 bases and 1 base, there was a span of 11 bases. Germline CDR1 ENHRY, CDR2 SYGVKD. The CDR3 has 13 residues. Here the CDR3 reads CAGAEENTGELFF. In nucleotides, the CDR3 is TGTGCCGGGGCCGAGGAGAACACCGGGGAGCTGTTTTTT.

The chain recombines TRBV5-6 with TRBJ1-2; D perhaps matches TRBD1 (6 bases). The CDR3 runs 13 residues. Trimming pared 0 bases from V and 6 bases from J, leaving 9 bases between. CDR1 is SGHDT and CDR2 is YYEEEE in the germline V gene. The CDR3 region has the DNA TGTGCCAGCAGCTTGGCCTGGGACAATGGCTACACCTTC. It encodes CASSLAWDNGYTF.

V gene TRBV4-2 combines with J gene TRBJ1-1, with no clear D. The germline V gene has CDR1 LGHNA and CDR2 YNFKEQ. V lost 0 bases to trimming and J lost 6 bases, with 11 bases between them. The CDR3 loop spans 14 amino acids. CDR3 DNA sequence: TGTGCCAGCAGCCAAGATTCCGGAGCCCCTGAAGCTTTCTTT. It encodes CASSQDSGAPEAFF.

In this sample, this clone turned up a few times. CDR3 residues: CASSIFGQHTGELFF. The CDR3 bases are TGCGCCAGCAGCATATTCGGACAGCACACCGGGGAGCTGTTTTTT. V gene TRBV5-1 combines with J gene TRBJ2-2; TRBD1 is a possible D gene (6 bases). Germline V lookup: CDR1 SGHRS, CDR2 YFSETQ. The CDR3 extends over 15 amino acids. V lost 4 bases and J lost 3, with 13 bases in between.

The chain links TRBV18 to TRBJ2-3; D call uncertain. The CDR3 contains 15 residues. Germline CDR1 KGHSH, CDR2 LQKENI. V gave up 3 bases and J gave up 0 bases, with 10 bases separating them. The CDR3 nucleotides read TGTGCCAGCTCACCCCCAGCGCGAAGCACAGATACGCAGTATTTT. Translation: CASSPPARSTDTQYF.

This clone was recorded a few times. The J gene is TRBJ2-1, the V gene TRBV12-5; 7 nucleotides align to TRBD2. Germline trimming cut 7 bases from V and 7 bases from J; bases unmatched to any gene: 4. Per the germline V gene, CDR1 is LGHNT and CDR2 is FRNRAP. The CDR3 is 12 amino acids. CDR3 region: CASESGGNEQFF. In DNA form, the CDR3 reads TGTGCTAGTGAGTCCGGGGGGAATGAGCAGTTCTTC.

The rearrangement uses TRBV18 and TRBJ2-5; TRBD2 matches at 12 bases. In germline, CDR1 is KGHSH, CDR2 LQKENI. V dropped 1 base and J dropped 4; count of bases not matched to a gene: 13. This CDR3 has 19 amino acids. In nucleotides, the CDR3 is TGTGCCAGCTCACCACGGAGCGGCATGACTAGCGGGAGTGGAGAGACCCAGTACTTC. Translated, it gives CASSPRSGMTSGSGETQYF.

J is TRBJ1-1 and V is TRBV11-1; D is possibly TRBD1 (5 bases). Germline V gene lookup returns CDR1 SGHAT and CDR2 FQDESV (reference sequence). The V end was cut by 1 base, the J end by 2 bases, with 11 bases between. The CDR3 length is 15 residues. CDR3 nucleotide sequence: TGTGCCAGCAGCTTAGAGAGCCAGGGTAACACTGAAGCTTTCTTT. It is translated as CASSLESQGNTEAFF. Filled out from reference TRBV11-1 and TRBJ1-1, the complete variable domain reads EAEVAQSPRYKITEKSQAVAFWCDPISGHATLYWYRQILGQGPELLVQFQDESVVDDSQLPKDRFSAERLKGVDSTLKIQPAELGDSAMYLCASSLESQGNTEAFFGQGTRLTVV.

CDR3 sequence: CASSQDLAYEQYF. CDR3 DNA: TGCGCCAGCAGCCAAGATCTAGCCTACGAGCAGTACTTC. This chain links TRBV4-1 with TRBJ2-7; no definite D call. The CDR3 sequence is 13 residues long. Germline V gives CDR1 MGHRA, CDR2 YSYEKL. V lost 0 bases and J lost 2, with 5 bases in between.